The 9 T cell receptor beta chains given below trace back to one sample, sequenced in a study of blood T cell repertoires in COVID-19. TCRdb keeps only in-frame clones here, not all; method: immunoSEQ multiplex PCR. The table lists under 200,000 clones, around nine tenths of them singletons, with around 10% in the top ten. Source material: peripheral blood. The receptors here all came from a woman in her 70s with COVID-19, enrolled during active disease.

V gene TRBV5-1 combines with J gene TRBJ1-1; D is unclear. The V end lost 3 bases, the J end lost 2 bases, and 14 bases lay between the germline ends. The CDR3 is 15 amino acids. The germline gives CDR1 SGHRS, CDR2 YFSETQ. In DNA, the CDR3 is TGCGCCAGCAGCTCCTTAGGAGGAGGAAACACTGAAGCTTTCTTT. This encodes CASSSLGGGNTEAFF.

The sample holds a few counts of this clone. As DNA, the CDR3 is TGCGCCAGCAGCTTGGTACAGACAGGGAACACTGAAGCTTTCTTT. It encodes CASSLVQTGNTEAFF. The chain recombines TRBV5-1 with TRBJ1-1; perhaps TRBD1 as D (6 bases). This CDR3 has 15 residues. In germline, CDR1 is SGHRS, CDR2 YFSETQ. The ends were cut back, 0 bases at V and 1 base at J, with 10 bases in the middle. The full variable domain, with the rest looked up from reference TRBV5-1 and TRBJ1-1, is KAGVTQTPRYLIKTRGQQVTLSCSPISGHRSVSWYQQTPGQGLQFLFEYFSETQRNKGNFPGRFSGRQFSNSRSEMNVSTLELGDSALYLCASSLVQTGNTEAFFGQGTRLTVV.

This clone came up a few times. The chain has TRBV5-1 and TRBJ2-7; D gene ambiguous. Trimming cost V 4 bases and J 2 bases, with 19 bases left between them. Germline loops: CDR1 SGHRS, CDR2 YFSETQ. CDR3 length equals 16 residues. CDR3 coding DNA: TGCGCCAGCAGCAAGATCGACGGAGAATCGCCCTACGAGCAGTACTTC. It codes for CASSKIDGESPYEQYF.

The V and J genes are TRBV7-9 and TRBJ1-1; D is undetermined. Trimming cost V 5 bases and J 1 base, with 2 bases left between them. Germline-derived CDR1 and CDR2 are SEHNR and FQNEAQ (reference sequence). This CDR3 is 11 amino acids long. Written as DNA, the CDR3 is TGTGCCAGCAGCCAGAACACTGAAGCTTTCTTT. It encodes CASSQNTEAFF.

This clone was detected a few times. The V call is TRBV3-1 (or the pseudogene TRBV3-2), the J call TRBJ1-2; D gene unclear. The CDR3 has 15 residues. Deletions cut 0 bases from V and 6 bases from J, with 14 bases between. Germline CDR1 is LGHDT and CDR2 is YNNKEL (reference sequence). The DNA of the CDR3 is TGTGCCAGCAGCCAAGATGGTCGAGGGATCCATGGCTACACCTTC. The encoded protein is CASSQDGRGIHGYTF.

CDR3 protein: CASSARLAGRYNEQFF. Here the CDR3 DNA reads TGTGCCAGCAGCGCGCGACTAGCGGGGAGATACAATGAGCAGTTCTTC. The genes are TRBV9 and TRBJ2-1, with 11 nucleotides matching TRBD2. CDR1 and CDR2 from the germline V gene are SGDLS and YYNGEE. This CDR3 spans 16 amino acids. V lost 3 bases to trimming and J lost 4 bases; unmatched junction nucleotides: 6.

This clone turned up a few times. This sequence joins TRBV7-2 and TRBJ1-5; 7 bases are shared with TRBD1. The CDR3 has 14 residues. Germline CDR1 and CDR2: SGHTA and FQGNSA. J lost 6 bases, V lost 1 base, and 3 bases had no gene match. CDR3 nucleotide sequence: TGTGCCAGCAGCTTAGACAGGGGCCCTCAGCCCCAGCATTTT. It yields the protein CASSLDRGPQPQHF.

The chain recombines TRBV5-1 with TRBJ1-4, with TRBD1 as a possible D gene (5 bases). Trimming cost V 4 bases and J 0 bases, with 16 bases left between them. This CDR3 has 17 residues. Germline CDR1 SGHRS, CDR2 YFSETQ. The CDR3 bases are TGCGCCAGCAGCCGTGGAGCCACAGGTGCAACTAATGAAAAACTGTTTTTT. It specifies CASSRGATGATNEKLFF.

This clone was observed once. Here the CDR3 DNA reads TGTGCCAGCTCACCGTACAGGGATACGGACGACTATGGCTACACCTTC. The encoded protein is CASSPYRDTDDYGYTF. The chain couples TRBV18 to TRBJ1-2; TRBD1 is a possible D gene (6 bases). This CDR3 comprises 16 residues. Germline values: CDR1 KGHSH, CDR2 LQKENI. V lost 3 bases and J 3 bases, leaving 17 bases between the germline ends.